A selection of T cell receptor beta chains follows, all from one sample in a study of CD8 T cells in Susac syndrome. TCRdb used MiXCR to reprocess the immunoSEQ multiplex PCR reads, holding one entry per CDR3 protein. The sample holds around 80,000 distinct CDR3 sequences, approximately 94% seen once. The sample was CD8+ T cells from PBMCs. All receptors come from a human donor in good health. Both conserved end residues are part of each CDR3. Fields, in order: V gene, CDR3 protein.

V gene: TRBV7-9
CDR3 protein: CASSSTGVDEKLFF

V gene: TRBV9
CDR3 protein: CASSAPGTGGLAGYTF

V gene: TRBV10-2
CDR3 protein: CASNVYEQYF

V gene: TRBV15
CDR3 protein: CATSRDPSWDYGYTF

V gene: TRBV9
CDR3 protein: CASTNYGGVQETQYF

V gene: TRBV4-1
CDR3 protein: CASSQDSPTYTDTQYF

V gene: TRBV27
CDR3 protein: CASRRGTSPTYNEQFF

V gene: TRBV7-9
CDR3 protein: CASSGVLTEAFF

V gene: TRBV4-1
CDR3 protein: CASSQTGDQPQHF

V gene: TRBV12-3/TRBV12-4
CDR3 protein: CASSHRDREGSRQPQHF

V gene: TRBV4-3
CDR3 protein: CASSQASGGARETQYF

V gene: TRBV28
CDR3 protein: CASRPRGAGGGYTF

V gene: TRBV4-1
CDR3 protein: CASSQDRLAGYNEQFF

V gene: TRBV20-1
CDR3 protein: CIQRVYDGYTF

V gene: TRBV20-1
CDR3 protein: CSARLAYNEQFF

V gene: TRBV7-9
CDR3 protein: CASSLNRDGYTF

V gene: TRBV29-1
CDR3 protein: CSVASSGRAEADTQYF

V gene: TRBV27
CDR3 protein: CASSSLAGSSYNEQFF

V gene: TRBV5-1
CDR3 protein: CASSLRPQETQYF

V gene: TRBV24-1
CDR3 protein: CATRAGFDAEAFF

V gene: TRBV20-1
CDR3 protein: CSAPSGVGTGELFF

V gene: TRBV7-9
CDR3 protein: CASWGQSSYEQYF